There are a few counts of the clone carrying this TCR beta chain. The data were obtained in a study of spatial heterogeneity in lung cancer. As for the study in general: Unique TCR and UMI combinations averaged more than ten appearances each in raw reads.

Time point defined: sample taken at primary tumor resection. From tumor, nontumor lung or frozen PBMC, whole RNA was taken unsorted for sequencing. The donors comprised about 70 untreated early-stage non-small cell lung cancer patients. TCRdb processed the 5' RACE reads anew with MiXCR; each CDR3 protein has one entry. The table has under 100,000 distinct CDR3 sequences, around 10% seen once. Sequenced here: PBMCs, sampled at surgery. The clonotype was recovered from a male donor with early-stage non-small cell lung cancer.

This CDR3 is CASSLQGNGYTF. Here the CDR3 DNA reads TGTGCCAGCAGCTTACAGGGTAATGGCTACACCTTC. The chain carries TRBV7-2 and TRBJ1-2, with D possibly matching TRBD1 (5 bases). CDR3 length equals 12 residues. Germline loops: CDR1 SGHTA, CDR2 FQGNSA. Trimming left V 2 bases short and J 6 bases short, with 7 bases between.